The 29 T cell receptor beta chains below were found in one sample sequenced in a study of regulatory T cells in long-lasting Graves disease. Time point defined: newly diagnosed GD, antithyroid drugs for less than 3 months. RNA extracted from PBMCs served as the sequencing template. Construction of the TCR beta libraries employed iRepertoire HTBI primers in conjunction with Arm-PCR of CDR3 regions. TCRdb recomputed calls from the multiplex PCR reads with MiXCR, one row per CDR3 protein. The table includes 400,000 to 500,000 distinct CDR3 sequences, 15% detected once. This sample was shared with a second study, whose subject was T cells in Graves' hyperthyroidism and ophthalmopathy.

The sample here was peripheral blood mononuclear cells (PBMCs), taken at new diagnosis, from a patient treated with antithyroid drugs. The source is a woman in her 30s with Graves disease.

This clonotype was seen at least ten times. The chain joins TRBV28 to TRBJ2-1; D remains ambiguous. Trimming cost V 7 bases and J 2 bases, with 12 bases left between them. Germline V lookup: CDR1 MDHEN, CDR2 SYDVKM. The CDR3 is made up of 14 amino acids. In DNA form, the CDR3 reads TGTGCCAGCATAAACTTTGGCGCCTACAATGAGCAGTTCTTC. It specifies CASINFGAYNEQFF.

This clonotype occurred many times. The chain combines TRBV29-1 with TRBJ1-1; D is possibly TRBD1 (6 bases). The CDR3 has 14 residues. Germline-derived CDR1 and CDR2 are SQVTM and ANQGSEA. Between the trimmed V and J ends, which lost 7 bases and 5 bases, there was a span of 20 bases. CDR3 in DNA: TGCAGCGCCCTCGGTACAGGGTCAATTACTGAAGCTTTCTTT. Translating gives CSALGTGSITEAFF.

The V and J genes are TRBV20-1 and TRBJ2-7; the match to TRBD2 covers 9 bases. Per germline, CDR1 DFQATT and CDR2 SNEGSKA (reference sequence). V was clipped by 6 bases and J by 4 bases; unmatched bases: 19. CDR3 length: 17 residues. CDR3 in amino acids: CSASFVPRESGRYEQYF. The CDR3 bases are TGCAGTGCCTCTTTCGTTCCTCGAGAGAGCGGGAGGTACGAGCAGTACTTC.

This clonotype was seen only a few times. V gene TRBV4-2 combines with J gene TRBJ2-6, with D unresolved. V was clipped by 3 bases and J by 0 bases, with 12 bases between them. CDR1 LGHNA and CDR2 YNFKEQ come from the germline V gene. This CDR3 comprises 17 residues. This CDR3 is CASSHEPQVSGANVLTF. The CDR3 nucleotides are TGTGCCAGCAGCCATGAACCTCAGGTCTCTGGGGCCAACGTCCTGACTTTC.

Ten or more counts support this clonotype. V and J are TRBV27 and TRBJ1-2, with 8 positions matching TRBD1. This CDR3 contains 12 residues. V was clipped by 6 bases and J by 8 bases; unmatched bases: 5. Germline values: CDR1 MNHEY, CDR2 SMNVEV (reference sequence). CDR3 DNA: TGTGCCAGCAGACAGGGGGATAAGGGCTACACCTTC. Translation gives CASRQGDKGYTF.

The V call is TRBV6-1, the J call TRBJ1-2, with a possible D match to TRBD1 (6 bases). CDR1 and CDR2 (germline): MNHNS, SASEGT. The germline V and J ends were trimmed by 6 bases and 4 bases, with 18 bases remaining between them. The CDR3 loop spans 15 amino acids. The CDR3 sequence is CASRGTRQISYGYTF. The DNA of the CDR3 is TGTGCCAGCAGAGGGACAAGACAGATTTCCTATGGCTACACCTTC.

This clonotype was counted many times. The V call is TRBV2, the J call TRBJ2-3, with D uncertain. The CDR3 is 13 amino acids. The V end was cut by 6 bases, the J end by 4 bases, with 11 bases between. The V gene's germline CDR1 is SNHLY and CDR2 FYNNEI. This chain's CDR3 is CASRGDSPDTQYF. CDR3 DNA: TGTGCCAGCAGGGGCGACTCGCCAGATACGCAGTATTTT.

This clonotype came up many times. The genes are TRBV6-1 and TRBJ2-7, with 7 bases aligning to TRBD2. The V segment lost 8 bases and the J segment 2 bases; nucleotides outside the gene matches: 3. The CDR3 runs 12 residues. Germline V CDR1 and CDR2: MNHNS, SASEGT. This CDR3 reads CASWGGTYEQYF. The DNA of the CDR3 is TGTGCCAGCTGGGGGGGAACCTACGAGCAGTACTTC.

At least ten counts were recorded for this clonotype. J is TRBJ2-7 and V is TRBV25-1; 9 bases align to TRBD1. This CDR3 has 13 residues. CDR1 is MGHDK, CDR2 SYGVNS, per germline. V was clipped by 5 bases and J by 5 bases; unmatched bases: 4. CDR3 sequence: CASSWDRVNEQYF. The CDR3 DNA reads TGTGCCAGCAGTTGGGACAGGGTGAACGAGCAGTACTTC.

V gene TRBV20-1 combines with J gene TRBJ2-1, with 12 bases matching TRBD2. The CDR3 consists of 20 residues. Germline V lookup: CDR1 DFQATT, CDR2 SNEGSKA (reference sequence). Germline trimming cut 0 bases from V and 3 bases from J; bases unmatched to any gene: 15. The CDR3 here is CSAREMIGLAGGPVYNEQFF. The CDR3 nucleotides are TGCAGTGCTAGAGAGATGATTGGGCTAGCGGGAGGGCCGGTCTACAATGAGCAGTTCTTC.

This clonotype appeared a few times. The V gene is TRBV10-3, the J gene TRBJ2-2; perhaps TRBD1 as D (5 bases). Trimming stripped 8 bases from V and 7 bases from J, with 14 bases between. The CDR3 length is 13 residues. The germline gives CDR1 ENHRY, CDR2 SYGVKD. The CDR3 DNA reads TGTGCCATCCTCGGCGGCGGACACGGGGAGCTGTTTTTT. Translated: CAILGGGHGELFF.

As concerns this clonotype: Given a much more abundant clone one base away, this may be a read error. The V and J genes are TRBV5-1 and TRBJ2-1; 9 bases agree with TRBD2. V lost 7 bases and J lost 7; bases outside the gene matches: 9. This CDR3 region has 14 residues. Germline V gene sequence: CDR1 SGHRS, CDR2 YFSETQ. In DNA, the CDR3 is TGCGCCAGCGGTCCTGGACTAGCGCGTAATGAGCAGTTCTTC. Protein product: CASGPGLARNEQFF.

The sample holds many counts of this clonotype. The J gene is TRBJ2-6, the V gene TRBV12-3 or TRBV12-4, with TRBD1 matching over 9 bases. Losses at the gene ends were 3 bases for V and 0 bases for J; bases not matched to a gene: 6. CDR3 length equals 18 residues. CDR3 residues: CASSFVGTGISGANVLTF. Here the CDR3 DNA reads TGTGCCAGCAGTTTTGTAGGGACAGGGATCTCTGGGGCCAACGTCCTGACTTTC.

This clonotype was seen ten or more times. The chain employs TRBV11-2 and TRBJ2-7; no reliable D call. From germline, CDR1 is SGHAT and CDR2 FQNNGV. Between the trimmed V and J ends, which lost 0 bases and 4 bases, there was a span of 7 bases. The CDR3 loop spans 13 amino acids. The CDR3 loop reads CASSLDNGYEQYF. CDR3 sequence (DNA): TGTGCCAGCAGCTTAGATAACGGATACGAGCAGTACTTC.

Notes on this clonotype: With a much larger clone just one base away, this may be a read error. V and J are TRBV20-1 and TRBJ2-3, with D possibly being TRBD1 (7 bases). The CDR3 totals 15 residues. The germline CDR1 and CDR2 sequences are DFQATT and SNEGSKA (reference sequence). Trimming left V 6 bases short and J 3 bases short, with 19 bases between. The CDR3 here is CSAQGRQGVTDTQYF. The CDR3 DNA follows: TGCAGTGCCCAGGGGAGGCAGGGGGTAACAGATACGCAGTATTTT.

This rearrangement joins TRBV4-1 to TRBJ1-2; tentatively, D is TRBD1 (6 bases). CDR1 is MGHRA, CDR2 YSYEKL, per germline. The CDR3 loop spans 14 amino acids. The V end was cut by 2 bases, the J end by 5 bases, with 12 bases between. CDR3: CASSQMTGLYGYTF. The CDR3 bases are TGCGCCAGCAGCCAAATGACAGGCCTATATGGCTACACCTTC.

This clonotype turned up a few times. This chain joins TRBV15 and TRBJ1-1; D unresolved. Germline CDR1 LNHNV, CDR2 YYDKDF (reference sequence). V lost 0 bases and J lost 13, with 12 bases in between. CDR3 size: 12 residues. CDR3 amino acids: CATSRENWKFFF. For the CDR3, the DNA is TGTGCCACCAGCAGAGAAAACTGGAAGTTTTTCTTT.

This clonotype was seen repeatedly, ten times or more. The chain carries TRBV6-1 and TRBJ2-3; 8 bases are a match to TRBD2. Germline trimming cut 6 bases from V and 5 bases from J; bases unmatched to any gene: 7. Germline CDR1 reads MNHNS; CDR2 reads SASEGT. This CDR3 region has 14 residues. CDR3 sequence (DNA): TGTGCCAGCAGCCGAGCGGGAGCGGTAGATACGCAGTATTTT. Protein product: CASSRAGAVDTQYF.

This clonotype has just a few counts. The gene calls are TRBV7-8 and TRBJ2-1, with a tentative D call TRBD2 (6 bases). CDR1 and CDR2 from the germline V gene are SGHVS and FQNEAQ. This CDR3 comprises 14 residues. Between the trimmed V and J ends, which lost 5 bases and 10 bases, there was a span of 18 bases. The CDR3, as DNA: TGTGCCAGCAGCCCGAATATAGGGACTCAAGAGCAGTTCTTC. Its protein is CASSPNIGTQEQFF.

This clonotype was observed many times. The chain uses TRBV2 and TRBJ1-1; 7 positions agree with TRBD1. CDR1 is SNHLY and CDR2 is FYNNEI in the germline V gene. CDR3 length equals 14 residues. J lost 0 bases, V lost 6 bases, and 4 bases had no gene match. In nucleotides, the CDR3 is TGTGCCAGCAGAAGGGACAGCTTGAACACTGAAGCTTTCTTT. Protein: CASRRDSLNTEAFF.

This clonotype appeared many times. The chain has TRBV2 and TRBJ2-4; D is uncertain. Germline-derived CDR1 and CDR2 are SNHLY and FYNNEI. The CDR3 consists of 13 residues. V dropped 2 bases and J dropped 4 bases, with 6 bases sitting between them. The CDR3 loop reads CASSEQEKNIQYF. DNA for the CDR3: TGTGCCAGCAGTGAACAGGAAAAAAACATTCAGTACTTC.

This clonotype has just a few counts. The chain joins TRBV2 to TRBJ2-5; no clear D. Per germline, CDR1 SNHLY and CDR2 FYNNEI. V gave up 5 bases and J gave up 2 bases, with 18 bases separating them. The CDR3 totals 16 residues. CDR3 sequence reads: CASSTLTSFFQETQYF. DNA of the CDR3: TGTGCCAGCAGTACACTTACATCTTTTTTTCAAGAGACCCAGTACTTC. The full variable domain, rest sourced from reference TRBV2 and TRBJ2-5, is EPEVTQTPSHQVTQMGQEVILRCVPISNHLYFYWYRQILGQKVEFLVSFYNNEISEKSEIFDDQFSVERPDGSNFTLKIRSTKLEDSAMYFCASSTLTSFFQETQYFGPGTRLLVL.

This clonotype was observed at least ten times. This chain joins TRBV10-3 and TRBJ2-5; no definite D call. CDR3 length equals 11 residues. The V end lost 0 bases, the J end lost 5 bases, and 1 base lay between the germline ends. Germline V gene lookup returns CDR1 ENHRY and CDR2 SYGVKD. CDR3: CAISESETQYF. The CDR3 bases are TGTGCCATCAGTGAGTCCGAGACCCAGTACTTC.

In this sample, this clonotype turned up many times. V usage is TRBV6-1 and J usage is TRBJ1-5, with D maybe TRBD1 (6 bases). The V and J ends lost 6 bases and 7 bases respectively, with 16 bases between them. CDR1 is MNHNS, CDR2 SASEGT, per germline. The CDR3 extends over 14 amino acids. CDR3: CASSHRVANQPQHF. CDR3 in DNA: TGTGCCAGCAGCCACAGGGTTGCAAACCAGCCCCAGCATTTT.

This clonotype was counted between two and nine times. The rearrangement joins TRBV27 to TRBJ2-1; TRBD2 matches at 12 bases. V shed 3 bases and J 10 bases; nucleotides not matched to a gene: 13. The germline V gene encodes CDR1 MNHEY and CDR2 SMNVEV (reference sequence). The CDR3 runs to 17 residues. The DNA of the CDR3 is TGTGCCAGCAGTTTGGGAGGGGGGCTAGCGGGAGGGATGGAGCAGTTCTTC. Its translation is CASSLGGGLAGGMEQFF.

This chain connects TRBV20-1 to TRBJ1-2; D is unclear. The CDR3 length is 12 residues. Trimming shortened V by 0 bases and J by 6 bases, and 8 bases separated the two germline ends. Germline V lookup: CDR1 DFQATT, CDR2 SNEGSKA (reference sequence). For the CDR3, the DNA is TGCAGTGCTAGAGAGAGAGCCGATGGCTACACCTTC. This gives the protein CSARERADGYTF.

This clonotype was picked up many times. The chain is built from TRBV27 and TRBJ1-2; D perhaps matches TRBD1 (5 bases). This CDR3 has 14 residues. CDR1 is MNHEY, CDR2 SMNVEV, per germline (reference sequence). Trimming stripped 5 bases from V and 4 bases from J, with 14 bases between. The CDR3 here is CASSAGNLLYGYTF. DNA for the CDR3: TGTGCCAGCAGTGCAGGGAATCTCCTCTATGGCTACACCTTC.

This chain links TRBV11-2 with TRBJ2-2, with a possible D match to TRBD1 (5 bases). Trimming stripped 2 bases from V and 0 bases from J, with 10 bases between. Germline lookup yields CDR1 SGHAT and CDR2 FQNNGV. The CDR3 consists of 16 residues. CDR3 in DNA: TGTGCCAGCAGCTTATTCGGACACTCGAACACCGGGGAGCTGTTTTTT. It yields the protein CASSLFGHSNTGELFF.

This clonotype was seen ten or more times. J is TRBJ2-3 and V is TRBV3-1; perhaps TRBD2 as D (6 bases). Trimming pared 4 bases from V and 1 base from J, leaving 15 bases between. The germline CDR1 and CDR2 sequences are LGHDT and YNNKEL (reference sequence). The CDR3 sequence is 16 residues long. CDR3 protein: CASSPRSAGRTDTQYF. In nucleotides, the CDR3 is TGTGCCAGCAGCCCACGGTCAGCGGGCCGCACAGATACGCAGTATTTT.